The present entry profiles one T cell receptor beta chain with its context. Its antigen is not identified. Indicated time point: week 11, during vaccination. A single vaccine dose contained 300 ug of mutant IDH1 20-mer peptide, and topical imiquimod was used with it. The sample belongs to a study of a mutant IDH1 vaccine in newly diagnosed glioma. Study at large: With temozolomide cycles, or 4-6 weeks after radiotherapy alone, vaccination was started. Sex among treated patients split about 62% male, roughly 38% female; mean age was approximately 40 years. Antecedent treatment encompassed radiotherapy, temozolomide, or their combination; the majority received both. Notes on the study in general: Evidence of vaccine-induced immune responses was documented in about 93% of patients.

Germline CDR1 LNHDA, CDR2 SQIVND (reference sequence). V was shortened by 7 bases and J by 5 bases, with 14 bases between the two germline ends. The CDR3 is 14 residues long. Measured with immunoSEQ multiplex PCR; TCRdb has only the in-frame clones, and not every one. The profile shows about 36,000 clones, 80% of them singletons. This specimen was peripheral blood mononuclear cells (PBMCs), taken from a glioma patient whose treatment included an IDH1 peptide vaccine. This chain links TRBV19 with TRBJ2-2; the D gene is possibly TRBD2 (6 bases). This clonotype was sampled from a woman under 40 with glioma. Some clones in this sample may be carry-over from other donors' samples. CDR3: CASTPAAGTGELFF. Here the CDR3 DNA reads TGTGCCAGTACCCCCGCGGCGGGAACCGGGGAGCTGTTTTTT.